The 13 T cell receptor beta chains below all came from one sample that was sequenced in a study of blood T cell repertoires in COVID-19. TCRdb's table, derived via immunoSEQ multiplex PCR, lists solely in-frame clones and lacks some. Counted here are some 290,000 clones, 75% to 90% occurring once; the ten biggest clones make up under 3%. The sequencing sample was made of peripheral blood. All receptors come from a woman aged 30 to 39 with COVID-19, enrolled during active disease.

The table lists this clone with a count of one. This rearrangement joins TRBV7-9 to TRBJ1-3; maybe TRBD1 (5 bases). There are 13 residues in the CDR3. V lost 7 bases and J lost 6, with 13 bases in between. Per germline, CDR1 SEHNR and CDR2 FQNEAQ (reference sequence). In nucleotides, the CDR3 is TGTGCCAGCACATCGGGACTCGAAAACACCATATATTTT. Translating gives CASTSGLENTIYF.

The V call is TRBV5-4, the J call TRBJ2-3, with 14 bases that match TRBD2. CDR3 size: 17 residues. Unmatched junction bases numbered 4, after V lost 3 bases and J lost 1 base. Germline V lookup: CDR1 SGHNT, CDR2 YYREEE (reference sequence). The DNA for the CDR3 is TGTGCCAGCAGCTCGTTGGGACTAGCGGGAGGCACAGATACGCAGTATTTT. Protein product: CASSSLGLAGGTDTQYF.

The V gene is TRBV6-6, the J gene TRBJ1-3, with 8 bases aligning to TRBD1. Germline V gene data show CDR1 as MNHNY and CDR2 as SVGAGI (reference sequence). The CDR3 is made up of 12 amino acids. V gave up 10 bases and J gave up 4 bases; unmatched junction bases: 3. Here the CDR3 reads CATRTGGNTIYF. The CDR3 DNA sequence: TGTGCCACTAGGACAGGGGGAAACACCATATATTTT.

This rearrangement joins TRBV28 to TRBJ1-1, with D perhaps matching TRBD1 (6 bases). Looked up from germline, CDR1 is MDHEN and CDR2 is SYDVKM. This CDR3 contains 15 residues. Trimming took off 3 bases at V and 1 base at J, with 12 bases between the two ends. The CDR3: CASSLAGTPNTEAFF. Here the CDR3 DNA reads TGTGCCAGCAGTTTGGCCGGGACACCGAACACTGAAGCTTTCTTT.

This clone was seen only a few times. V is TRBV29-1 and J is TRBJ1-1; the D gene is possibly TRBD1 (6 bases). V was trimmed by 1 base and J by 4 bases, leaving 10 bases between them. This CDR3 has 13 residues. The germline V gene encodes CDR1 SQVTM and CDR2 ANQGSEA. In nucleotides, the CDR3 is TGCAGCGTTGAAGTAGGGGGAGTCACTGAAGCTTTCTTT. This encodes CSVEVGGVTEAFF.

The genes are TRBV12-3 or TRBV12-4 and TRBJ2-7; TRBD2 might be the D (5 bases). Trimming removed 5 bases at V and 5 bases at J, with 10 bases between. This CDR3 spans 12 amino acids. In nucleotides, the CDR3 is TGTGCCAGCAGTCCGGCGGGCCACGAGCAGTACTTC. Translating it yields CASSPAGHEQYF.

This chain joins TRBV7-9 and TRBJ2-7, with TRBD2 matching 9 bases. The V gene end was trimmed by 3 bases and the J gene end by 2 bases; junction bases not matched to a gene: 5. The CDR3 has 15 residues. Germline CDR1 is SEHNR and CDR2 is FQNEAQ (reference sequence). The DNA of the CDR3 is TGTGCCAGCAGCTTGCAGGCTAGCGGGACCTACGAGCAGTACTTC. It codes for CASSLQASGTYEQYF.

The chain links TRBV27 to TRBJ1-2; D remains unclear. Per germline, CDR1 MNHEY and CDR2 SMNVEV (reference sequence). This CDR3 is built from 13 residues. Between the trimmed V and J ends, which lost 5 bases and 8 bases, there was a span of 15 bases. The CDR3 DNA sequence: TGTGCCAGCAGTCCCCGATCACCAGGAGGCTACACCTTC. Its protein product is CASSPRSPGGYTF.

V is TRBV5-1 and J is TRBJ1-3, with D hard to call. The ends were cut back, 0 bases at V and 4 bases at J, with 14 bases in the middle. Germline V gene data show CDR1 as SGHRS and CDR2 as YFSETQ. The CDR3 spans 16 residues. Written as DNA, the CDR3 is TGCGCCAGCAGCTTGGTAGGCAGTATAGCCGGAAACACCATATATTTT. As protein: CASSLVGSIAGNTIYF.

J is TRBJ1-1 and V is TRBV6-6, with a weak D call TRBD1 (6 bases). Trimming took off 5 bases at V and 0 bases at J, with 10 bases between the two ends. The germline CDR1 and CDR2 sequences are MNHNY and SVGAGI (reference sequence). The CDR3 has 14 amino acids. This chain's CDR3 is CASSGGHMNTEAFF. The CDR3 DNA is TGTGCCAGCAGTGGGGGACATATGAACACTGAAGCTTTCTTT.

V is TRBV5-5 and J is TRBJ2-7; 7 nucleotides agree with TRBD1. The CDR3 loop spans 15 amino acids. V shed 0 bases and J 3 bases; nucleotides not matched to a gene: 6. Germline values: CDR1 SGHKS, CDR2 YYEKEE (reference sequence). The CDR3: CASSLGAGGSYEQYF. The CDR3 nucleotides read TGTGCCAGCAGCTTGGGGGCAGGGGGAAGCTACGAGCAGTACTTC.

This chain uses TRBV6-5 with TRBJ1-1; 7 nucleotides line up with TRBD1. The germline CDR1 and CDR2 sequences are MNHEY and SVGAGI. This CDR3 region has 11 residues. The ends lost 8 bases at V and 7 bases at J; junction bases unmatched: 4. This CDR3 is CASGRTGEAFF. In DNA, the CDR3 is TGTGCCAGCGGACGGACAGGTGAAGCTTTCTTT.

The chain recombines TRBV20-1 with TRBJ2-3; D might be TRBD1 (5 bases). The CDR3 covers 11 residues. CDR1 and CDR2 (germline): DFQATT, SNEGSKA (reference sequence). V was clipped by 6 bases and J by 3 bases, with 7 bases between them. CDR3 sequence reads: CSAGATDTQYF. The CDR3 nucleotides are TGCAGTGCAGGGGCAACAGATACGCAGTATTTT.